One sample yielded the 22 T cell receptor beta chains listed below, sequenced in a study of cytomegalovirus exposure and HLA in healthy donors. The PCR contained 60 Vbeta and 13 Jbeta primers. Libraries were prepared by immunoSEQ multiplex PCR; TCRdb keeps only in-frame clonotypes and omits some of them. The profile shows under 250,000 clones, nearly 80% of them singletons. The specimen sequenced was PBMCs. Receptors originate from a male donor in good health and CMV-seronegative.

This chain connects TRBV7-9 to TRBJ2-6, with 9 positions matching TRBD1. Losses at the gene ends were 4 bases for V and 2 bases for J; bases not matched to a gene: 9. CDR1 SEHNR and CDR2 FQNEAQ come from the germline V gene (reference sequence). The CDR3 contains 18 residues. The chain's CDR3 is CASSSTGTGSPGANVLTF. In DNA form, the CDR3 reads TGTGCCAGCAGCTCCACCGGGACAGGGTCTCCTGGGGCCAACGTCCTGACTTTC.

V usage is TRBV30 and J usage is TRBJ2-3; TRBD2 might be the D (6 bases). Germline assignment: CDR1 GTSNPN and CDR2 SVGIG (reference sequence). V gave up 2 bases and J gave up 6 bases, with 15 bases separating them. There are 14 residues in the CDR3. The chain's CDR3 is CAWSPRGGTDTQYF. In DNA form, the CDR3 reads TGTGCCTGGAGTCCCCGGGGAGGAACGGATACGCAGTATTTT. The full variable domain, its missing parts supplied by reference TRBV30 and TRBJ2-3, is SQTIHQWPATLVQPVGSPLSLECTVEGTSNPNLYWYRQAAGRGLQLLFYSVGIGQISSEVPQNLSASRPQDRQFILSSKKLLLSDSGFYLCAWSPRGGTDTQYFGPGTRLTVL.

The chain combines TRBV4-1 with TRBJ1-2; 12 bases line up with TRBD1. V dropped 0 bases and J dropped 4; count of bases not matched to a gene: 6. The CDR3 has 17 residues. Germline V gene data show CDR1 as MGHRA and CDR2 as YSYEKL. CDR3 nucleotides: TGCGCCAGCAGCCAAGACCGCGGGACAGGGGGCGTCTATGGCTACACCTTC. Translation: CASSQDRGTGGVYGYTF.

This chain uses TRBV30 with TRBJ2-7; 7 nucleotides line up with TRBD1. CDR3 size: 12 residues. The V and J ends lost 5 bases and 4 bases, in that order; junction bases with no gene match: 5. Germline CDR1 is GTSNPN and CDR2 is SVGIG (reference sequence). The CDR3, as DNA: TGTGCCTGGGAGACAGGGACGTACGAGCAGTACTTC. Residues: CAWETGTYEQYF.

V gene TRBV5-1 combines with J gene TRBJ1-1; maybe TRBD1 (6 bases). The V gene lost 6 bases and the J gene lost 0 bases, with 12 bases spanning the gap. Germline CDR1 SGHRS, CDR2 YFSETQ. The CDR3 extends over 14 amino acids. CDR3 loop: CASMRQGMNTEAFF. The CDR3 DNA follows: TGCGCCAGCATGAGGCAGGGGATGAACACTGAAGCTTTCTTT.

V gene TRBV5-4 combines with J gene TRBJ2-1; 12 nucleotides line up with TRBD2. CDR3 length equals 16 residues. Germline V gene lookup returns CDR1 SGHNT and CDR2 YYREEE (reference sequence). V lost 0 bases, J lost 9 bases, and 7 bases stayed unmatched. The CDR3 here is CASSLGLAGGPGEQFF. The CDR3 DNA sequence: TGTGCCAGCAGCTTGGGGCTAGCGGGAGGGCCGGGTGAGCAGTTCTTC.

With respect to this clone: At one end, the junction sequence differs from germline, possibly due to a read error. The chain recombines TRBV6-6 with TRBJ2-1, with D maybe TRBD1 (5 bases). The CDR3 is 11 residues long. Germline CDR1 reads MNHNY; CDR2 reads SVGAGI (reference sequence). The CDR3 spells CASSLGRVLIF. The CDR3, as DNA: TGTGCCAGCAGTTTGGGCAGGGTGCTGATCTTC.

J is TRBJ2-7 and V is TRBV11-2; D is unresolved. The germline V and J ends were trimmed by 3 bases and 3 bases, with 18 bases remaining between them. CDR1 is SGHAT and CDR2 is FQNNGV in the germline V gene. The CDR3 runs 16 residues. The CDR3, as DNA: TGTGCCAGCAGCTTCTCTAAGCGTTTTGGTCTCTACGAGCAGTACTTC. Protein product: CASSFSKRFGLYEQYF.

A few counts support this clone. The V call is TRBV7-3, the J call TRBJ2-1, with 10 nucleotides matching TRBD2. The CDR3 covers 15 residues. V lost 2 bases, J lost 8 bases, and 6 bases stayed unmatched. CDR1 SGHTA and CDR2 FQGTGA come from the germline V gene. The CDR3 DNA is TGTGCCAGCAGCTTATGGCTAGCGGGAGTCCATGAGCAGTTCTTC. Protein sequence: CASSLWLAGVHEQFF.

This rearrangement joins TRBV7-9 to TRBJ2-4, with a possible D match to TRBD1 (6 bases). Trimming took off 4 bases at V and 0 bases at J, with 19 bases between the two ends. Germline CDR1 SEHNR, CDR2 FQNEAQ (reference sequence). The length of the CDR3 is 18 residues. The CDR3: CASSSLGGQTLAKNIQYF. For the CDR3, the DNA is TGTGCCAGCAGCTCCCTCGGAGGACAGACTCTAGCCAAAAACATTCAGTACTTC.

CDR3 loop: CASSPFRGVGADTQYF. CDR3 DNA: TGTGCCAGCAGCCCTTTCCGGGGGGTAGGAGCAGATACGCAGTATTTT. The chain joins TRBV6-4 to TRBJ2-3; 7 bases fit TRBD2. This CDR3 contains 16 residues. In germline, CDR1 is MRHNA, CDR2 SNTAGT. J was trimmed by 4 bases and V by 6 bases; bases with no gene match: 13.

V gene TRBV6-5 combines with J gene TRBJ1-5; no firm D call. The CDR3 spans 12 residues. Germline lookup yields CDR1 MNHEY and CDR2 SVGAGI. The V end lost 5 bases, the J end lost 7 bases, and 9 bases lay between the germline ends. The CDR3 here is CASSHIQQPQHF. CDR3 DNA sequence: TGTGCCAGCAGTCACATACAGCAGCCCCAGCATTTT.

This clone was found once. The chain carries TRBV29-1 and TRBJ2-2; maybe TRBD1 (6 bases). Germline V lookup: CDR1 SQVTM, CDR2 ANQGSEA. V was cut by 6 bases and J by 5 bases, with 16 bases left in between. CDR3 length: 14 amino acids. The CDR3 sequence is CSVLTGRYTGELFF. Here the CDR3 DNA reads TGCAGCGTGCTCACAGGGCGGTATACCGGGGAGCTGTTTTTT.

This chain connects TRBV29-1 to TRBJ2-7; 9 nucleotides match TRBD1. The CDR3 has 14 amino acids. After removal of 6 bases from V and 2 bases from J, the junction contained 8 bases not matched to a gene. The V gene's germline CDR1 is SQVTM and CDR2 ANQGSEA. CDR3 bases: TGCAGCGTAGAGGGACAGGGAAACACCTACGAGCAGTACTTC. Its protein is CSVEGQGNTYEQYF.

The gene calls are TRBV25-1 and TRBJ2-7, with 12 bases identical to TRBD1. CDR3 length: 17 residues. Per the germline V gene, CDR1 is MGHDK and CDR2 is SYGVNS. V shed 0 bases and J 6 bases; nucleotides not matched to a gene: 9. The CDR3 is CASSEYKFGGQGAEQYF. The CDR3 bases are TGTGCCAGCAGTGAATATAAGTTTGGGGGACAGGGGGCCGAGCAGTACTTC.

The genes are TRBV6-1 and TRBJ2-7, with D tentatively TRBD1 (6 bases). V lost 8 bases and J lost 1, with 15 bases in between. Germline V gene lookup returns CDR1 MNHNS and CDR2 SASEGT. The CDR3 has 14 residues. Here the CDR3 reads CASLPGHDSYEQYF. For the CDR3, the DNA is TGTGCCAGCCTTCCGGGACATGATTCCTACGAGCAGTACTTC.

A remark on this clone: The sample contains more than one DNA sequence encoding this CDR3. The chain is built from TRBV5-1 and TRBJ2-5; maybe TRBD1 (6 bases). CDR3 length: 14 residues. Germline CDR1 reads SGHRS; CDR2 reads YFSETQ. The V and J ends lost 0 bases and 0 bases respectively, with 6 bases between them. CDR3 loop: CASSLGTDQETQYF. The CDR3 DNA follows: TGCGCCAGCAGCTTGGGGACAGACCAAGAGACCCAGTACTTC.

This clone was seen more than once but under ten times. This chain uses TRBV7-2 with TRBJ1-1; weak D call: TRBD1 (6 bases). Germline V gene sequence: CDR1 SGHTA, CDR2 FQGNSA. The germline V and J ends were trimmed by 6 bases and 3 bases, with 11 bases remaining between them. This CDR3 region has 13 residues. The CDR3 nucleotides are TGTGCCAGCAGTGAAAGGACAGACACTGAAGCTTTCTTT. This encodes CASSERTDTEAFF.

The J gene is TRBJ2-3, the V gene TRBV5-1; weak D call: TRBD1 (5 bases). The length of the CDR3 is 15 residues. Trimming shortened V by 7 bases and J by 1 base, and 16 bases separated the two germline ends. CDR1 SGHRS and CDR2 YFSETQ come from the germline V gene. The DNA of the CDR3 is TGCGCCAGCTTCCTCCAGATAGGGGGCACAGATACGCAGTATTTT. It encodes CASFLQIGGTDTQYF. Full variable domain (remainder filled in from reference TRBV5-1 and TRBJ2-3): KAGVTQTPRYLIKTRGQQVTLSCSPISGHRSVSWYQQTPGQGLQFLFEYFSETQRNKGNFPGRFSGRQFSNSRSEMNVSTLELGDSALYLCASFLQIGGTDTQYFGPGTRLTVL.

The count of this clone is one. CDR3 amino acids: CASSLSGPYNEQFF. The CDR3 region has the DNA TGTGCCAGCAGCCTTAGCGGGCCCTACAATGAGCAGTTCTTC. The gene calls are TRBV7-2 and TRBJ2-1; 7 nucleotides line up with TRBD2. Trimming at V came to 5 bases and at J to 2 bases, leaving 3 bases not matched to a gene. This CDR3 is 14 amino acids long. Germline CDR1 SGHTA, CDR2 FQGNSA.

The rearrangement uses TRBV10-3 and TRBJ1-1, with TRBD1 as a possible D gene (5 bases). CDR3 length: 16 amino acids. The germline V gene encodes CDR1 ENHRY and CDR2 SYGVKD. Trimming removed 9 bases from V and 4 bases from J, with 24 bases in between. CDR3 coding DNA: TGTGCCATTTCCCAGGCTTCCGGAAATAGGGGCACTGAAGCTTTCTTT. Amino acids: CAISQASGNRGTEAFF.

This clone was seen a single time. The genes are TRBV15 and TRBJ2-3; TRBD1 matches 7 bases. Germline loops: CDR1 LNHNV, CDR2 YYDKDF (reference sequence). The CDR3 runs to 12 residues. Unmatched junction bases numbered 6, after V lost 11 bases and J lost 4 bases. The CDR3 sequence: CAVNTGADTQYF. The CDR3 nucleotides read TGTGCCGTAAATACAGGGGCAGATACGCAGTATTTT.